Shown below are 20 T cell receptor beta chains from a single sample sequenced in a study of CXCR3-negative and CXCR3-positive naive CD8 T cells (dated by TCRdb to about 2019). Instrument used: NextSeq 550. The Human TCR Profiling Kit (MiLaboratory) was used to make UMI-labeled 5' RACE TRB cDNA libraries. Following reprocessing of the reads by TCRdb, the data hold one row per CDR3 protein sequence and no DNA is available. The table kept for this sample lists 65,000 to 75,000 distinct CDR3 sequences. Jointly, the top ten make up approximately 1.5% of the sample. What was sequenced was naive CXCR3- CD8+ T cells from blood. Taken with the paper, the label for cell subset or site translates to: CD45RO-CCR7+CD27+CD95- naive CD8+ T cells lacking CXCR3 (TNR3-). The receptors stem from a human donor in good health. Some clones in this sample may be carry-over from other donors' samples.

The chain carries TRBV29-1 and TRBJ2-7; the D call of TRBD2 rests on TCRdb alone, since no DNA is present to check it. The CDR3 runs 15 residues. Per the germline V gene, CDR1 is SQVTM and CDR2 is ANQGSEA. This CDR3 reads CSATPEGSYAYEQYF.

The V gene is TRBV7-2, the J gene TRBJ1-1; TCRdb returns TRBD1, unconfirmable since there is no DNA. The CDR3 runs 14 residues. Germline V gene data show CDR1 as SGHTA and CDR2 as FQGNSA. The CDR3 here is CACGTGIVNTEAFF.

The chain recombines TRBV7-6 with TRBJ2-1. The CDR3 has 14 amino acids. Per germline, CDR1 SGHVS and CDR2 FNYEAQ. CDR3 amino acids: CASSLMQSYNEQFF.

The chain combines TRBV23-1 with TRBJ2-7; the D call of TRBD2 rests on TCRdb alone, since no DNA is present to check it. TRBV23-1 is an ORF for which the function is uncertain. The CDR3 spans 17 residues. The CDR3 is CASCRTSGVPHEPEQYF.

The CDR3 here is CASSYSGLAGDEQFF. The chain couples TRBV6-6 to TRBJ2-1; checking the TCRdb D call of TRBD2 is not possible without DNA. The CDR3 is 15 amino acids. CDR1 and CDR2 from the germline V gene are MNHNY and SVGAGI (reference sequence).

This sequence joins TRBV24-1 and TRBJ2-1; TCRdb reports TRBD1, a call that lacks DNA to check it against. In germline, CDR1 is KGHDR, CDR2 SFDVKD. The CDR3 covers 14 residues. The CDR3 here is CATSPGRTYNEQFF.

CDR3 loop: CASSKTLNTEAFF. The rearrangement uses TRBV6-6 and TRBJ1-1. The germline V gene has CDR1 MNHNY and CDR2 SVGAGI (reference sequence). The CDR3 spans 13 residues.

The chain combines TRBV3-1 with TRBJ1-4. Looked up from germline, CDR1 is LGHDT and CDR2 is YNNKEL (reference sequence). The CDR3 length is 13 residues. CDR3 sequence: CASSRALGEKLFF.

This chain joins TRBV28 and TRBJ2-6; the TCRdb call, TRBD1, lacks DNA for checking. Germline CDR1 is MDHEN and CDR2 is SYDVKM. This CDR3 spans 16 amino acids. CDR3 sequence reads: CASSPGTPSGANVLTF. Drawing the rest from reference TRBV28 and TRBJ2-6, the complete variable domain is DVKVTQSSRYLVKRTGEKVFLECVQDMDHENMFWYRQDPGLGLRLIYFSYDVKMKEKGDIPEGYSVSREKKERFSLILESASTNQTSMYLCASSPGTPSGANVLTFGAGSRLTVL.

The chain uses TRBV27 and TRBJ2-7; TCRdb indicates TRBD2, and absent DNA this call remains unverified. CDR1 is MNHEY and CDR2 is SMNVEV in the germline V gene (reference sequence). The CDR3 consists of 15 residues. The chain's CDR3 is CASSLSGGSSYEQYF.

This chain uses TRBV6-2 or TRBV6-3 with TRBJ2-7; TCRdb names TRBD1, which stays unverified in the absence of DNA. Germline CDR1 reads MNHEY; CDR2 reads SVGEGT. This CDR3 contains 14 residues. Here the CDR3 reads CASSLDGVSYEQYF.

The chain employs TRBV12-3 or TRBV12-4 and TRBJ1-1; there is no DNA to check the TCRdb D call of TRBD1. This CDR3 spans 12 amino acids. Here the CDR3 reads CASSPLDRGAFF.

The CDR3 sequence: CSVDQRGGELFF. V gene TRBV29-1 combines with J gene TRBJ2-2; the TRBD1 assignment by TCRdb is unverifiable without DNA. Germline V gene sequence: CDR1 SQVTM, CDR2 ANQGSEA. This CDR3 region has 12 residues.

The CDR3 spells CASSPLTNEQYF. This rearrangement joins TRBV7-9 to TRBJ2-7. Germline V gene sequence: CDR1 SEHNR, CDR2 FQNEAQ (reference sequence). The CDR3 totals 12 residues.

The chain uses TRBV11-2 and TRBJ2-5; TCRdb's assignment of TRBD1 cannot be checked, as there is no DNA. CDR3 size: 15 residues. Germline values: CDR1 SGHAT, CDR2 FQNNGV. This CDR3 is CASSLSGQGLETQYF.

V and J are TRBV11-2 and TRBJ2-7; TCRdb indicates TRBD2, and absent DNA this call remains unverified. This CDR3 spans 16 amino acids. Germline CDR1 reads SGHAT; CDR2 reads FQNNGV. This CDR3 is CASSSYPGLASYEQYF.

The rearrangement joins TRBV29-1 to TRBJ2-1; TCRdb calls TRBD1, which cannot be checked without DNA. The CDR3 is 15 amino acids. Germline CDR1 SQVTM, CDR2 ANQGSEA. The CDR3 here is CSVEPGQHSYNEQFF.

This chain joins TRBV4-2 and TRBJ1-5. The CDR3 totals 15 residues. Germline V gene data show CDR1 as LGHNA and CDR2 as YNFKEQ. The CDR3 region is CASSQVESAGQPQHF.

The V and J genes are TRBV5-1 and TRBJ2-1; absent DNA, TCRdb's TRBD1 call cannot be checked. Germline V gives CDR1 SGHRS, CDR2 YFSETQ. The CDR3 length is 13 residues. The CDR3 reads CASSLYRGSEQFF.

The rearrangement joins TRBV27 to TRBJ2-7. Germline V gene data show CDR1 as MNHEY and CDR2 as SMNVEV (reference sequence). The CDR3 has 13 residues. The CDR3 spells CASSLSLGYEQYF.